The T cell receptor (beta chain) under discussion was sequenced for a study of regulatory T cells in long-lasting Graves disease. Study summary: Newly diagnosed Graves' patients had taken antithyroid drugs under 3 months.

Study-wide results and caveats: Repertoires from persistent disease leaned toward TRBV28, TRBJ1-2 and TRBJ2-5.

Relying on iRepertoire HTBI primers and Arm-PCR of CDR3 regions, the team built TCR beta libraries. A single record per CDR3 protein comes from TCRdb applying MiXCR to the multiplex PCR reads. This sample carries around 470,000 distinct CDR3 sequences, approximately 14% of them seen once, and the ten largest clones take approximately 15%. This clonotype came up many times. Antigen unknown. The sample's time point: newly diagnosed GD, antithyroid drugs for less than 3 months. The TCR library used RNA extracted from PBMCs. Germline CDR1 SGHAT, CDR2 FQNNGV. V was cut by 0 bases and J by 0 bases, with 9 bases left in between. The CDR3 loop spans 15 amino acids. This sample also belongs to another study, concerning T cells in Graves' hyperthyroidism and ophthalmopathy.

The sequence came from a woman aged 45-60 years with Graves disease. Sequenced material: peripheral blood mononuclear cells (PBMCs), taken at new diagnosis, from a patient treated with antithyroid drugs. V usage is TRBV11-2 and J usage is TRBJ2-7, with no clear D. This CDR3 is CASSLDIGFSYEQYF. Here the CDR3 DNA reads TGTGCCAGCAGCTTAGATATCGGGTTCTCCTACGAGCAGTACTTC.